The 17 T cell receptor beta chains below were found in one sample sequenced in a study of preoperative IRX-2 immunotherapy in early breast cancer. Treatment defined: preoperative locoregional IRX-2 cytokine immunotherapy. The data were produced by immunoSEQ multiplex PCR, yet TCRdb's version contains in-frame clones alone and is incomplete. The sample includes about 89,000 clones, around 86% seen only once; the top ten take roughly 1.9%. The sample here was tumor tissue, taken after IRX-2 immunotherapy. The receptors shown here come from a human donor with breast cancer.

The CDR3 reads CASSAPARQETQYF. CDR3 coding DNA: TGTGCCAGCAGCGCCCCTGCGCGACAAGAGACCCAGTACTTC. This chain links TRBV6-8 with TRBJ2-5; D gene uncertain. CDR1 is MNHGY, CDR2 SAAAGT, per germline. The CDR3 consists of 14 residues. Between the trimmed V and J ends, which lost 6 bases and 2 bases, there was a span of 13 bases.

The sample holds one count of this clone. The chain uses TRBV6-8 and TRBJ1-1, with D unclear. The CDR3 has 13 residues. V dropped 5 bases and J dropped 0 bases, with 7 bases sitting between them. Germline V gene sequence: CDR1 MNHGY, CDR2 SAAAGT. CDR3 in DNA: TGTGCCAGCAGTGACCACATGAACACTGAAGCTTTCTTT. Translation gives CASSDHMNTEAFF.

The chain combines TRBV27 with TRBJ2-1; D uncertain. V was shortened by 3 bases and J by 9 bases, with 12 bases between the two germline ends. The CDR3 contains 13 residues. Germline assignment: CDR1 MNHEY and CDR2 SMNVEV (reference sequence). The CDR3 spells CASSFAVGTEQFF. For the CDR3, the DNA is TGTGCCAGCAGTTTTGCAGTGGGTACTGAGCAGTTCTTC.

In its sample, this clone was seen once. The chain combines TRBV5-1 with TRBJ2-6; D remains unclear. CDR3 size: 16 residues. The V gene lost 5 bases and the J gene lost 0 bases, with 12 bases spanning the gap. The germline V gene encodes CDR1 SGHRS and CDR2 YFSETQ. The CDR3: CASRRTYNSGANVLTF. DNA of the CDR3: TGCGCCAGCAGACGCACCTATAACTCTGGGGCCAACGTCCTGACTTTC.

This clone turned up a few times. The rearrangement links TRBV12-5 to TRBJ2-7; D is undetermined. V lost 1 base and J 6 bases, leaving 13 bases between the germline ends. Per germline, CDR1 LGHNT and CDR2 FRNRAP. This CDR3 region has 14 residues. The CDR3 sequence: CASGLGSGFGEQYF. In DNA form, the CDR3 reads TGTGCTAGTGGTTTGGGTTCAGGCTTTGGCGAGCAGTACTTC.

The chain has TRBV30 and TRBJ1-5; D remains unclear. CDR3 size: 15 residues. Germline V CDR1 and CDR2: GTSNPN, SVGIG (reference sequence). Trimming shortened V by 4 bases and J by 4 bases, and 17 bases separated the two germline ends. CDR3 region: CAWNPGVKGNQPQHF. For the CDR3, the DNA is TGTGCCTGGAACCCTGGAGTCAAAGGTAATCAGCCCCAGCATTTT.

V is TRBV29-1 and J is TRBJ2-7; possible D gene TRBD1, 6 bases. The V and J ends lost 8 bases and 2 bases respectively, with 13 bases between them. The CDR3 has 12 residues. Germline CDR1 and CDR2: SQVTM and ANQGSEA. The CDR3 DNA follows: TGCAGCACCCGGACAGTAGCCTACGAGCAGTACTTC. Translating gives CSTRTVAYEQYF.

The J gene is TRBJ2-1, the V gene TRBV29-1; the D gene could be TRBD1 or TRBD2 (6 bases each). The V gene's germline CDR1 is SQVTM and CDR2 ANQGSEA. V dropped 7 bases and J dropped 9 bases, with 25 bases sitting between them. The CDR3 has 15 amino acids. The CDR3 here is CSGKGHPERRGEQFF. In DNA form, the CDR3 reads TGCAGCGGTAAGGGACACCCCGAACGGCGGGGTGAGCAGTTCTTC.

Comment on this clone: One end of the junction fails to match germline, which may point to a read error. The chain has TRBV18 and TRBJ2-7; D uncertain. The CDR3 is 12 amino acids. Germline lookup yields CDR1 KGHSH and CDR2 LQKENI. Written as DNA, the CDR3 is TGTGCCAGCTCAACACCCGCCTACGAGCAGTACTTC. Translating it yields CASSTPAYEQYF.

J is TRBJ2-3 and V is TRBV28; D ambiguous. V shed 5 bases and J shed 1 base, with 7 bases lying between them. The CDR3 sequence is 13 residues long. Germline V gene lookup returns CDR1 MDHEN and CDR2 SYDVKM. The CDR3 here is CASSRRGTDTQYF. CDR3 nucleotide sequence: TGTGCCAGCAGTAGGCGAGGCACAGATACGCAGTATTTT.

This clone was seen once. The rearrangement links TRBV19 to TRBJ1-2; 7 positions match TRBD1. The germline CDR1 and CDR2 sequences are LNHDA and SQIVND (reference sequence). V lost 10 bases to trimming and J lost 6 bases; unmatched junction nucleotides: 11. CDR3 length: 13 amino acids. CDR3 DNA: TGTGCCATCTCCGGACAGGACCGGAATGGCTACACCTTC. As protein: CAISGQDRNGYTF.

This clone was counted once. V and J are TRBV7-1 and TRBJ2-5, with TRBD1 as a possible D gene (6 bases). TRBV7-1 is recorded as an ORF, its role being uncertain. V lost 4 bases to trimming and J lost 2 bases, with 8 bases between them. CDR3 length: 13 residues. The CDR3 DNA reads TGTGCCAGCAGCTTTGACAGGCAAGAGACCCAGTACTTC. Residues: CASSFDRQETQYF.

The V and J genes are TRBV11-1 and TRBJ1-6, with D possibly TRBD1 on 5 matching bases. Trimming took 7 bases from V and 2 from J, leaving 18 bases between them. Germline values: CDR1 SGHAT, CDR2 FQDESV (reference sequence). The length of the CDR3 is 17 residues. DNA for the CDR3: TGTGCCAGCAACCTTCGATGGTCCAGGGCCTATAATTCACCCCTCCACTTT. Protein: CASNLRWSRAYNSPLHF.

The genes are TRBV18 and TRBJ2-1, with TRBD2 identical over 12 bases. Germline V gives CDR1 KGHSH, CDR2 LQKENI. The CDR3 contains 14 residues. V lost 8 bases to trimming and J lost 5 bases; unmatched junction nucleotides: 4. The CDR3 spells CASHRLAGDNEQFF. In DNA, the CDR3 is TGTGCCAGCCACCGACTAGCGGGAGACAATGAGCAGTTCTTC.

The sample holds one count of this clone. For the CDR3, the DNA is TGTGCCTCGGGAGAAGCTGGAAACACCATATATTTT. Its protein product is CASGEAGNTIYF. This chain joins TRBV19 and TRBJ1-3, with unresolved D. The germline CDR1 and CDR2 sequences are LNHDA and SQIVND (reference sequence). This CDR3 is built from 12 residues. Trimming removed 11 bases at V and 2 bases at J, with 10 bases between.

This clone turned up a few times. The chain combines TRBV6-8 with TRBJ2-7; 8 bases agree with TRBD1. Germline loops: CDR1 MNHGY, CDR2 SAAAGT. The CDR3 sequence is 13 residues long. J was trimmed by 6 bases and V by 6 bases; bases with no gene match: 7. This chain's CDR3 is CASRARGQGEQYF. For the CDR3, the DNA is TGTGCCAGCAGAGCCAGGGGGCAAGGCGAGCAGTACTTC.

The CDR3 bases are TGTGCCAGCAGTGCGGGCCTCTCTGGGGACACCATATATTTT. This translates into CASSAGLSGDTIYF. V and J are TRBV6-8 and TRBJ1-3; D call uncertain. The CDR3 length is 14 residues. The germline V gene has CDR1 MNHGY and CDR2 SAAAGT. Trimming left V 5 bases short and J 8 bases short, with 16 bases between.